The 15 T cell receptor beta chains presented below share a single source sample, sequenced in a study of blood T cell repertoires in COVID-19. Profiled with immunoSEQ multiplex PCR; TCRdb holds only in-frame clones, not every one. The sample lists 430,000 or so clones, approximately 91% seen once, with about 1.5% in the top ten. The source material was PBMCs or T cells enriched from blood (not recorded which). The receptors derive from a woman between 18 and 29 years old who had been exposed to COVID-19.

This clone was found a few times. As DNA, the CDR3 is TGTGCCAGCAGCTTGGGACAGGGGGGAGAGACCCAGTACTTC. It is translated as CASSLGQGGETQYF. The gene calls are TRBV5-6 and TRBJ2-5, with 9 nucleotides matching TRBD1. This CDR3 comprises 14 residues. Trimming at V came to 0 bases and at J to 4 bases, leaving 1 base not matched to a gene. The germline gives CDR1 SGHDT, CDR2 YYEEEE.

V usage is TRBV24-1 and J usage is TRBJ2-7; TRBD1 might be the D (5 bases). The germline V gene encodes CDR1 KGHDR and CDR2 SFDVKD. The V end lost 6 bases, the J end lost 1 base, and 15 bases lay between the germline ends. This CDR3 region has 15 residues. CDR3 protein: CATSSLGVGSYEQYF. CDR3 nucleotide sequence: TGTGCCACCAGTAGTCTAGGGGTCGGTTCCTACGAGCAGTACTTC.

J is TRBJ2-7 and V is TRBV6-1; tentatively, D is TRBD2 (6 bases). The V end lost 1 base, the J end lost 4 bases, and 17 bases lay between the germline ends. Germline values: CDR1 MNHNS, CDR2 SASEGT. The CDR3 loop spans 16 amino acids. For the CDR3, the DNA is TGTGCCAGCAGTGAAGGAAAATCCGGGACTTTTTACGAGCAGTACTTC. This encodes CASSEGKSGTFYEQYF.

The chain couples TRBV19 to TRBJ2-2; 9 nucleotides align to TRBD1. CDR3 length: 15 residues. With 3 bases clipped from V and 7 bases from J, the junction kept 6 bases outside the gene matches. Looked up from germline, CDR1 is LNHDA and CDR2 is SQIVND (reference sequence). CDR3 sequence reads: CASSMVQGAFGELFF. In nucleotides, the CDR3 is TGTGCCAGTAGTATGGTACAGGGGGCCTTCGGGGAGCTGTTTTTT.

In its sample, this clone was seen a few times. The chain is built from TRBV6-6 and TRBJ2-7; D possibly corresponds to TRBD1 (5 bases). The CDR3 is made up of 15 amino acids. V shed 2 bases and J shed 0 bases, with 11 bases lying between them. Germline-derived CDR1 and CDR2 are MNHNY and SVGAGI (reference sequence). The CDR3 spells CASSYLDTLSYEQYF. CDR3 in DNA: TGTGCCAGCAGTTACCTGGACACACTCTCCTACGAGCAGTACTTC.

The DNA of the CDR3 is TGTGCCAGCAACCCCCGGGGGGGTGGTGGCTACACCTTC. Protein: CASNPRGGGGYTF. The rearrangement links TRBV27 to TRBJ1-2; D might be TRBD1 (5 bases). V lost 7 bases and J lost 7, with 16 bases in between. The CDR3 extends over 13 amino acids. Germline lookup yields CDR1 MNHEY and CDR2 SMNVEV (reference sequence).

The gene calls are TRBV6-5 and TRBJ2-1; maybe TRBD2 (5 bases). CDR1 and CDR2 (germline): MNHEY, SVGAGI. V was shortened by 8 bases and J by 2 bases, with 13 bases between the two germline ends. The CDR3 runs to 14 residues. This CDR3 reads CASGLGSPYNEQFF. The CDR3 DNA reads as TGTGCCAGCGGACTCGGGTCCCCCTACAATGAGCAGTTCTTC.

As regards this clone: In the same sample, other DNA sequences code for this CDR3. The chain combines TRBV5-1 with TRBJ1-1; TRBD1 is a possible D gene (6 bases). The ends were cut back, 5 bases at V and 4 bases at J, with 12 bases in the middle. Germline V gives CDR1 SGHRS, CDR2 YFSETQ. CDR3 length equals 13 residues. Here the CDR3 DNA reads TGCGCCAGCAGTCTCGGGGGGGCCACTGAAGCTTTCTTT. Amino acid sequence: CASSLGGATEAFF.

This chain joins TRBV28 and TRBJ2-7; tentatively, D is TRBD1 (5 bases). The ends were cut back, 10 bases at V and 0 bases at J, with 16 bases in the middle. CDR3 size: 14 residues. The germline CDR1 and CDR2 sequences are MDHEN and SYDVKM. The CDR3 DNA reads as TGTGCCACCCTTGATAGGGGTAACTCCTACGAGCAGTACTTC. Protein: CATLDRGNSYEQYF.

J is TRBJ1-5 and V is TRBV6-5, with D possibly TRBD1 on 5 matching bases. V was cut by 0 bases and J by 4 bases, with 10 bases left in between. Looked up from germline, CDR1 is MNHEY and CDR2 is SVGAGI. This CDR3 is 15 amino acids long. The CDR3 is CASSYSPGGNQPQHF. The CDR3 nucleotides are TGTGCCAGCAGTTACTCCCCGGGGGGGAATCAGCCCCAGCATTTT.

This chain joins TRBV11-3 and TRBJ2-3; D is unclear. The CDR3 has 15 amino acids. V lost 1 base to trimming and J lost 0 bases, with 8 bases between them. Germline V gene data show CDR1 as SGHNT and CDR2 as YENEEA. CDR3 in amino acids: CASSLGALSTDTQYF. The CDR3 DNA is TGTGCCAGCAGCTTAGGGGCTTTAAGCACAGATACGCAGTATTTT.

The rearrangement uses TRBV14 and TRBJ1-4, with 9 bases that match TRBD1. The V gene end was trimmed by 4 bases and the J gene end by 8 bases; junction bases not matched to a gene: 5. The CDR3 runs 14 residues. Per germline, CDR1 SGHDN and CDR2 FVKESK. CDR3 in DNA: TGTGCCAGCAGCCTTTGGGACAGGGACGAAAAACTGTTTTTT. Translating it yields CASSLWDRDEKLFF.

The rearrangement joins TRBV4-2 to TRBJ2-1; 7 bases are a match to TRBD1. The CDR3 totals 13 residues. Germline CDR1 is LGHNA and CDR2 is YNFKEQ. With 4 bases clipped from V and 9 bases from J, the junction kept 6 bases outside the gene matches. CDR3 sequence: CASSPTGAAEQFF. The CDR3 region has the DNA TGTGCCAGCAGCCCCACAGGGGCGGCTGAGCAGTTCTTC.

The chain has TRBV11-3 and TRBJ2-7, with TRBD2 matching over 8 bases. J gave up 2 bases and V 1 base, and 1 base lay outside the gene matches. CDR3 length: 14 amino acids. Germline CDR1 reads SGHNT; CDR2 reads YENEEA. The CDR3 sequence is CASSLAGGTYEQYF. In DNA form, the CDR3 reads TGTGCCAGCAGCTTAGCGGGAGGGACCTACGAGCAGTACTTC.

V and J are TRBV7-2 and TRBJ1-3; D gene ambiguous. CDR3 length equals 15 residues. The germline V and J ends were trimmed by 4 bases and 2 bases, with 12 bases remaining between them. Germline values: CDR1 SGHTA, CDR2 FQGNSA. Here the CDR3 DNA reads TGTGCCAGCAGCTCTAGATGGGAGACTGGAAACACCATATATTTT. Protein product: CASSSRWETGNTIYF.